A selection of T cell receptor beta chains follows, all from one sample in a study of blood T cell repertoires in COVID-19. Only in-frame clones appear in the TCRdb table, and some are missing; sequencing was by immunoSEQ multiplex PCR. The data show around 97,000 clones, roughly four fifths seen once. The sample taken for sequencing was peripheral blood. The receptors stem from a man between 65 and 85 years old with acute or convalescent COVID-19. The CDR3 runs from the conserved cysteine through the conserved F or W.

J	V	CDR3
TRBJ1-3	TRBV5-6	CASSFPTGGGNTIYF
TRBJ1-1	TRBV5-1	CASSLVTGNTEAFF
TRBJ2-7	TRBV5-1	CASSPGGSNEQYF
TRBJ1-2	TRBV2	CASSEARVTGYTF
TRBJ1-5	TRBV6-1	CASSDSGGNQPQHF
TRBJ2-1	TRBV9	CASSVEIRSNEQFF
TRBJ1-3	TRBV7-9	CATRGGSGNTIYF
TRBJ2-7	TRBV28	CASSSGDSYEQYF
TRBJ2-5	TRBV18	CASSPRQGARETQYF
TRBJ2-7	TRBV27	CASSSRGTGSYEQYF
TRBJ1-5	TRBV4-2	CASSKGDGSNQPQHF
TRBJ1-3	TRBV7-2	CASSFLDGGTVSSGNTIYF
TRBJ2-6	TRBV19	CASLGRTGANVLTF
TRBJ2-4	TRBV4-1	CASSRTPQGGASGSVRDIQYF
TRBJ2-7	TRBV7-2	CASSSALAGSYEQYF
TRBJ1-4	TRBV30	CAWRPGLEEKLFF
TRBJ1-1	TRBV11-2	CASSLWGGGTEAFF
TRBJ2-7	TRBV5-1	CASSPFPGGGTSRSYEQYF
TRBJ1-5	TRBV16	CASSQLRVENQPQHF
TRBJ2-1	TRBV7-3	CASSLLAGGLYNEQFF
TRBJ1-4	TRBV4-3	CASSQGLSGRREKLFF
TRBJ2-5	TRBV2	CASQQDRAETQYF